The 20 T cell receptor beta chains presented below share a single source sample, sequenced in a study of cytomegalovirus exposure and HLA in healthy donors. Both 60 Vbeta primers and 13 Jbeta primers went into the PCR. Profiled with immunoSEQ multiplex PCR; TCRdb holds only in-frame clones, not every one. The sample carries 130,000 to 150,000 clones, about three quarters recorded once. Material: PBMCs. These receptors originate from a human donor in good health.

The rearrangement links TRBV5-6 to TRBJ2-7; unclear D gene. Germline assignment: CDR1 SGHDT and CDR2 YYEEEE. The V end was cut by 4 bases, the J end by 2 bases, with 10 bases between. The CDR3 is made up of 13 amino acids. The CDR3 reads CASSAGITYEQYF. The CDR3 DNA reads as TGTGCCAGCAGCGCAGGAATAACCTACGAGCAGTACTTC.

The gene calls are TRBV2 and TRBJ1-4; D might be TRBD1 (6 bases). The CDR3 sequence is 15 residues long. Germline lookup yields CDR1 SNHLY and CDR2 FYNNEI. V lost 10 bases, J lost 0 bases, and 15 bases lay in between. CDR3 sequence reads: CAILTGRATNEKLFF. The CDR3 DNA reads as TGTGCCATTCTCACAGGGAGGGCAACTAATGAAAAACTGTTTTTT.

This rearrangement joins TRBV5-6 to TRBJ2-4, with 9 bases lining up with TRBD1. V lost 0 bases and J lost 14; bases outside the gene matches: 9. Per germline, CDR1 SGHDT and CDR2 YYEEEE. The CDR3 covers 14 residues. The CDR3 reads CASSLVLQGAQEYF. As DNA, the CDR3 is TGTGCCAGCAGCTTGGTCCTACAGGGGGCTCAGGAGTACTTC.

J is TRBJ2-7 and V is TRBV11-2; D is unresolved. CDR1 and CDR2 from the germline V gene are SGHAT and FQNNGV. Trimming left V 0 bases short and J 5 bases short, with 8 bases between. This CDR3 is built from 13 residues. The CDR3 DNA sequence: TGTGCCAGCAGCTTAGATCCCAACAACGAGCAGTACTTC. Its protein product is CASSLDPNNEQYF.

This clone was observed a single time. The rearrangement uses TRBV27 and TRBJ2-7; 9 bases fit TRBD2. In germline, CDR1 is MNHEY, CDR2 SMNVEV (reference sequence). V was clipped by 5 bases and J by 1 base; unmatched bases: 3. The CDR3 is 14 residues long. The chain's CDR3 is CASSMAGGSYEQYF. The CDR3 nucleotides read TGTGCCAGCAGTATGGCGGGAGGGTCCTACGAGCAGTACTTC.

For the CDR3, the DNA is TGTGCCAGCAGTTCCACTAGCGAGGCCTACGAGCAGTACTTC. Amino acid sequence: CASSSTSEAYEQYF. J is TRBJ2-5 and V is TRBV7-8; 7 bases align to TRBD2. The DNA end is a closer match to TRBJ2-7, so the J assignment may be wrong. The CDR3 covers 14 residues. Germline V gene data show CDR1 as SGHVS and CDR2 as FQNEAQ.

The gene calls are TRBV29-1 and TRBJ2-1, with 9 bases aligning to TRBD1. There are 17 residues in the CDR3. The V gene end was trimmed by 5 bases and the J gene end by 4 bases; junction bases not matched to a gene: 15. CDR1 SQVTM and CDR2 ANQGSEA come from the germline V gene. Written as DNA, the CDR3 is TGCAGCGTTCGGACAGGGGCCAGCACTTCGGGGTACAATGAGCAGTTCTTC. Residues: CSVRTGASTSGYNEQFF.

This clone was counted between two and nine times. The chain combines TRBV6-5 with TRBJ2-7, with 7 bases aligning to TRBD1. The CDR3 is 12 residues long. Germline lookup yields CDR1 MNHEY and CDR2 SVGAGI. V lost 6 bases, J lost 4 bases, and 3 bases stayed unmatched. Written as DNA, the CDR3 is TGTGCCAGCAGCAGGGACAGTTACGAGCAGTACTTC. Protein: CASSRDSYEQYF.

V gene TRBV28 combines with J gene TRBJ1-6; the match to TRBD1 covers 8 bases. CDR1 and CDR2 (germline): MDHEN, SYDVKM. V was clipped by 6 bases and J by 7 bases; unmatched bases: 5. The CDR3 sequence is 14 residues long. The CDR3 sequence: CASRSTGGNSPLHF. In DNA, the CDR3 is TGTGCCAGCAGGTCTACAGGGGGGAATTCACCCCTCCACTTT.

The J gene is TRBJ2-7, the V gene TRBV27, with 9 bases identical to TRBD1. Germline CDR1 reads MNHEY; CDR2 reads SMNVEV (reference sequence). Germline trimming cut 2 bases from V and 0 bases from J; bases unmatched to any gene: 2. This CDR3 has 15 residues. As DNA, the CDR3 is TGTGCCAGCAGTTTAAGGGACAGGGTCTCCTACGAGCAGTACTTC. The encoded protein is CASSLRDRVSYEQYF.

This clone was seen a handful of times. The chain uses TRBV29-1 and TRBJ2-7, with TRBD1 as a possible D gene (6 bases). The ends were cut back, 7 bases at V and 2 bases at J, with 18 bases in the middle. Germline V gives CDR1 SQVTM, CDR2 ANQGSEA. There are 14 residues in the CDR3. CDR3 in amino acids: CSARRAGVPYEQYF. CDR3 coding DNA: TGCAGCGCCAGACGGGCAGGGGTTCCCTACGAGCAGTACTTC.

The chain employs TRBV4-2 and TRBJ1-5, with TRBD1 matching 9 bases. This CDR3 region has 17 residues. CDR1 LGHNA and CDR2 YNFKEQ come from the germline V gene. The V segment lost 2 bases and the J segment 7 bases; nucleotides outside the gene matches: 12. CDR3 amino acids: CASSQPRGTGNSQPQHF. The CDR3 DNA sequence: TGTGCCAGCAGCCAACCGCGAGGGACAGGGAATTCCCAGCCCCAGCATTTT.

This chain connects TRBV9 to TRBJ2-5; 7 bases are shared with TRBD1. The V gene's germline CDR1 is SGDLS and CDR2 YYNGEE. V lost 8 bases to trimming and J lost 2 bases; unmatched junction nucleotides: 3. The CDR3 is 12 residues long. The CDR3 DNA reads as TGTGCCAGGGACAGGAGGCAAGAGACCCAGTACTTC. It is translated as CARDRRQETQYF.

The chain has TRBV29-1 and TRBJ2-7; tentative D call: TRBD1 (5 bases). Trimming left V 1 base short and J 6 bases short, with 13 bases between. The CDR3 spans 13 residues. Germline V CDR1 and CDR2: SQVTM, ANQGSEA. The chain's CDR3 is CSVEGSQGSEQYF. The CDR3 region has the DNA TGCAGCGTTGAAGGTTCCCAGGGCTCCGAGCAGTACTTC.

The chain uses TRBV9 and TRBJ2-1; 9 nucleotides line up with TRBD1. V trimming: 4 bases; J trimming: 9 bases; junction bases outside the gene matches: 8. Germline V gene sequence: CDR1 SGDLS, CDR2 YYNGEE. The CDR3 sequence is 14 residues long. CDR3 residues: CASSPGQGRGEQFF. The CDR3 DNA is TGTGCCAGCAGCCCGGGACAGGGAAGAGGTGAGCAGTTCTTC.

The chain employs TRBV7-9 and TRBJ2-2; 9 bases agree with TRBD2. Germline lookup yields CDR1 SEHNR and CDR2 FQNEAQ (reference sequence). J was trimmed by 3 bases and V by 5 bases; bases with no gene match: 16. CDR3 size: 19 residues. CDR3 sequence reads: CASSTNGRAGGPYTGELFF. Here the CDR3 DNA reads TGTGCCAGCAGCACCAACGGTCGGGCGGGAGGGCCTTACACCGGGGAGCTGTTTTTT.

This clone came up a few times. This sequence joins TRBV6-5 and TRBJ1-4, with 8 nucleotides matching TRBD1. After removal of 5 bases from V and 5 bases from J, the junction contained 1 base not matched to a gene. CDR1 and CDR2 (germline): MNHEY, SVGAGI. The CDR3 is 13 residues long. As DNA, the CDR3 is TGTGCCAGCAGTCGGGACAGGAATGAAAAACTGTTTTTT. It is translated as CASSRDRNEKLFF.

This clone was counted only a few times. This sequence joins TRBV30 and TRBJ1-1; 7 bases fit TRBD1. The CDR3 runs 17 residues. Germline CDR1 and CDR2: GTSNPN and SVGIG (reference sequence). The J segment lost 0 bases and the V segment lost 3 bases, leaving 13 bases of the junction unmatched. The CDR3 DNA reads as TGTGCCTGGAGGAATCTTCGTACAGGGGAAATGAACACTGAAGCTTTCTTT. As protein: CAWRNLRTGEMNTEAFF.

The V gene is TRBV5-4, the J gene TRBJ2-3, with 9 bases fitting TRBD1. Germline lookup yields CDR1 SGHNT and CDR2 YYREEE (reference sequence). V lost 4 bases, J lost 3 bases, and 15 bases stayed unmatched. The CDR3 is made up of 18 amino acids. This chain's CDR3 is CASSPGQGGGRVTDTQYF. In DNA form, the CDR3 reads TGTGCCAGCAGCCCGGGACAGGGAGGGGGTAGGGTGACAGATACGCAGTATTTT.

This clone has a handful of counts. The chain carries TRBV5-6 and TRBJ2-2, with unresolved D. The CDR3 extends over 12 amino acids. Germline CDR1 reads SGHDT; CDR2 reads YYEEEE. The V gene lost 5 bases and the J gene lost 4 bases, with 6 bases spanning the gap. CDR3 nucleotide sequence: TGTGCCAGCAGTCAGGCCACCGGGGAGCTGTTTTTT. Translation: CASSQATGELFF. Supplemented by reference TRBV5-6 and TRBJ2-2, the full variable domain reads DAGVTQSPTHLIKTRGQQVTLRCSPKSGHDTVSWYQQALGQGPQFIFQYYEEEERQRGNFPDRFSGHQFPNYSSELNVNALLLGDSALYLCASSQATGELFFGEGSRLTVL.